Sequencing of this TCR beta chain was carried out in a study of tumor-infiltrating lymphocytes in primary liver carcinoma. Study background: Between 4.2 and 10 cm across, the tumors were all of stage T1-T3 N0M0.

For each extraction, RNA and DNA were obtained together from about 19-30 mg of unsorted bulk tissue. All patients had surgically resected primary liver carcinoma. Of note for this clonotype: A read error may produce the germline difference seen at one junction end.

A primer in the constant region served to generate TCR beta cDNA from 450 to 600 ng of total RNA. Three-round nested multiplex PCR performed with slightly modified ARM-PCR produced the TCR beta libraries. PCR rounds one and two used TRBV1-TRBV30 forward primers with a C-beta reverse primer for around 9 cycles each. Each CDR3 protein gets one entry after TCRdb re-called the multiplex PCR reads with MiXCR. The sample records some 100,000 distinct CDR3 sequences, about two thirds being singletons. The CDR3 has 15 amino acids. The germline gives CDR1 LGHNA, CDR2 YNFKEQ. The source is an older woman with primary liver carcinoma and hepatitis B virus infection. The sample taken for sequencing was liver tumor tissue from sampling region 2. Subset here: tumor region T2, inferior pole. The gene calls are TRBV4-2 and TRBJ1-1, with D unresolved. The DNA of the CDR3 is TGTGTCAGCAGTCCCGGGAAGGCGGTGAACATTGAAGCTTTCTTT. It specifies CVSSPGKAVNIEAFF.